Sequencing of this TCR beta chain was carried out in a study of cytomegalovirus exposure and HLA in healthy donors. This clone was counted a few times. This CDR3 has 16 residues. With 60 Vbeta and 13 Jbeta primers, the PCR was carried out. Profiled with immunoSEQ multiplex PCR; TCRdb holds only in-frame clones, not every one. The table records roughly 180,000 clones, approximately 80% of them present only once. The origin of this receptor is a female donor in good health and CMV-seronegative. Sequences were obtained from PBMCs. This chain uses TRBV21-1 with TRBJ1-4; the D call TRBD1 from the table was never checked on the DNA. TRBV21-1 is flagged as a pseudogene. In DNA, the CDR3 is TGTGCCAGCAGCAAAGTGCTGACACTAACTAATGAAAAACTGTTTTTT. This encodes CASSKVLTLTNEKLFF.